This T cell receptor beta chain was recorded in a study of regulatory T cells in long-lasting Graves disease. Study-wide results and caveats: Small sample size may have lowered accuracy. The analysis examined peripheral blood only and excluded thyroid tissue. Preferential use of TRBV28, TRBJ1-2 and TRBJ2-5 was seen in persistent disease.

The time point here: newly diagnosed GD, antithyroid drugs for less than 3 months. From PBMCs, RNA was extracted and then used to make the TCR library. This clonotype was found many times. Its antigen remains unidentified. Trimming pared 1 base from V and 7 bases from J, leaving 10 bases between. CDR1 is GTSNPN, CDR2 SVGIG, per germline (reference sequence). The CDR3 spans 12 residues. Investigators prepared the TCR beta libraries by applying iRepertoire HTBI primers and Arm-PCR of CDR3 regions. A single record per CDR3 protein comes from TCRdb applying MiXCR to the multiplex PCR reads. This table has 200,000 to 250,000 distinct CDR3 sequences, approximately 20% appearing once.

The source is a female donor with Graves disease. The input for sequencing was peripheral blood mononuclear cells (PBMCs), taken at new diagnosis, from a patient treated with antithyroid drugs. This sequence joins TRBV30 and TRBJ2-5; D unresolved. CDR3 in amino acids: CAWSAPGGTQYF. The CDR3 region has the DNA TGTGCCTGGAGTGCCCCGGGCGGGACCCAGTACTTC.